Listed below are T cell receptor beta chains from one sample, sequenced in a study of OX40 agonist ivuxolimab in advanced cancers. The data were produced by immunoSEQ multiplex PCR, yet TCRdb's version contains in-frame clones alone and is incomplete. The sample holds 55,000 to 80,000 clones, approximately 85% seen once. The source was CD4+ or CD8+ T cells sorted from blood, collected in a trial of the OX40 agonist ivuxolimab. These receptors were collected from an adult with an advanced solid tumor such as melanoma, head and neck, liver or kidney cancer. Each CDR3 is given with its conserved first and last residue. A D gene is named only where the DNA matches it firmly. Size tells how often a clone was seen (once, few, many) or the class of an expanded clone, and some rows leave it out.

>few|TRBV5-4|15|TRBJ2-5|TRBD1
TGTGCCAGCAGCTTCTGGGACAGGAGGGAAGAGACCCAGTACTTC
CASSFWDRREETQYF
>-|TRBV28|16|TRBJ1-6|-
TGTGCCAGCAGTTTGGGGACCCTTCTCTATAATTCACCCCTCCACTTT
CASSLGTLLYNSPLHF
>-|TRBV21-1|15|TRBJ1-5|-
TGTGCCAGCAGCTACTCTGCTTATAGCAATCAGCCCCAGCATTTT
CASSYSAYSNQPQHF
>-|TRBV19|16|TRBJ2-4|-
TGTGCCAGTAGAACCTGGACAGTATCGGACAAAAACATTCAGTACTTC
CASRTWTVSDKNIQYF
>-|TRBV7-9|15|TRBJ2-3|-
TGTGCCAGCAGCTCGAGCGGGTTGCCCACAGATACGCAGTATTTT
CASSSSGLPTDTQYF
>-|TRBV27|15|TRBJ1-5|-
TGTGCCAGCAGACCCAAACAGTATAGCAATCAGCCCCAGCATTTT
CASRPKQYSNQPQHF
>-|TRBV7-2|18|TRBJ1-2|-
TGTGCCAGCAGCCCCCGGCGGAGCGGGGGTTCATTACGCTATGGCTACACCTTC
CASSPRRSGGSLRYGYTF
>-|TRBV2|10|TRBJ2-7|-
TGTGCCAGCAGTGCGGCTAGTTCGTACTTC
CASSAASSYF
>-|TRBV7-6|14|TRBJ1-2|-
TGTGCCAGCAGCTCCTCCGGCGTTGAAGGTCTCTACACCTTC
CASSSSGVEGLYTF
>-|TRBV11-2|12|TRBJ1-1|-
TGTGCCAGCAGCTTACGACCCACTGAAGCTTTCTTT
CASSLRPTEAFF
>-|TRBV5-1|15|TRBJ1-6|-
TGCGCCAGCAGCTTGGCACTCTCCTATAATTCACCCCTCCACTTT
CASSLALSYNSPLHF
>-|TRBV5-4|15|TRBJ2-1|TRBD1
TGTGCCAGCAGCTTGTCCGGACAGGGGGGGAATGAGCAGTTCTTC
CASSLSGQGGNEQFF
>-|TRBV7-8|12|TRBJ2-7|TRBD2
TGTGCCAGCAGCAGCGGGGATTACGAGCAGTACTTC
CASSSGDYEQYF
>-|TRBV27|15|TRBJ1-1|-
TGTGCCAGCAGTTCCCCAGCGTCTCTGAACACTGAAGCTTTCTTT
CASSSPASLNTEAFF
>-|TRBV5-5|13|TRBJ2-7|-
TGTGCCAGCAGCTTGGGGGGGACGGCGAGATCGTACTTC
CASSLGGTARSYF
>once|TRBV5-1|15|TRBJ1-4|TRBD1
TGCGCCAGCAGCATTACCGGGACAGTCGCCGAAAAACTGTTTTTT
CASSITGTVAEKLFF
>-|TRBV6-5|13|TRBJ2-5|-
TGTGCCAGCAGTTACAAGGGGAAAGAGACCCAGTACTTC
CASSYKGKETQYF
>-|TRBV9|14|TRBJ2-5|TRBD1
TGTGCCAGCAGCCGACAGGGGACACAAGAGACCCAGTACTTC
CASSRQGTQETQYF
>-|TRBV11-1|15|TRBJ1-2|TRBD1
TGTGCCAGCAGCGCCCGACAGGGGGCTAACTATGGCTACACCTTC
CASSARQGANYGYTF
>once|TRBV27|14|TRBJ2-7|-
TGTGCCAGCAGTTTCTCTGACAGGTCCCACGAGCAGTACTTC
CASSFSDRSHEQYF
>-|TRBV28|12|TRBJ1-2|-
TGTGCCAGCCGTCCTAACAACTATGGCTACACCTTC
CASRPNNYGYTF